A few counts support the clone carrying this T cell receptor (beta chain). Antigen: not known. TCRdb passed the reads through MiXCR, listing each CDR3 protein once. The profile covers about 300,000 distinct CDR3 sequences, with approximately 8.9% appearing a single time and less than 3% taken by the ten largest. The data are from a study of T cell repertoires in cytomegalovirus infection. Study at large: Indicated by public TCR beta signatures were CMV infection and matching HLA type. Broader study findings: HLA-C-restricted CMV-specific TCR beta clonotypes prevailed in the ex vivo response.

V lost 3 bases to trimming and J lost 3 bases, with 8 bases between them. Germline CDR1 reads DFQATT; CDR2 reads SNEGSKA (reference sequence). This CDR3 is built from 12 residues. This chain connects TRBV20-1 to TRBJ1-1, with a tentative D call TRBD1 (6 bases). This sequence was found in a human donor in good health (CMV status not recorded). Some clones in this sample may be carry-over from other donors' samples. Specimen: PBMCs. CDR3 in amino acids: CSASTGYTEAFF. DNA of the CDR3: TGCAGTGCTAGTACAGGGTACACTGAAGCTTTCTTT.